This TCR beta chain was recorded in a study of Graves' ophthalmopathy and Graves' hyperthyroidism. Study observations and caveats: Most thyroid clonotypes expanded beyond 0.001 frequency were also found in blood.

TCR beta CDR3 amplification used RNA transcripts. The library came from an HTBI-primed first-round RT-PCR and a second-round multiplex PCR. From the multiplex PCR reads, TCRdb called clonotypes with MiXCR, one entry per CDR3 protein. Of under 350,000 distinct CDR3 sequences in the sample, about 17% were seen once. From germline, CDR1 is SGHVS and CDR2 FQNEAQ. V shed 4 bases and J 1 base; nucleotides not matched to a gene: 10. The CDR3 is 18 amino acids. As for this clonotype: The antigen is undetermined.

Orbital computed tomography, together with clinical symptoms, serum thyroxine, TRAb and thyroid ultrasound, was used for diagnosis. Sequences were obtained from peripheral blood. The chain recombines TRBV7-8 with TRBJ2-6; 7 bases match TRBD1. This receptor was taken from an adult man with Graves' ophthalmopathy. The CDR3 loop is CASSSTGPVLSGANVLTF. CDR3 nucleotide sequence: TGTGCCAGCAGCTCGACAGGGCCAGTACTATCTGGGGCCAACGTCCTGACTTTC.